A single sample gave rise to the 17 T cell receptor beta chains below, sequenced in a study of CD8 T cells in Susac syndrome. Reverse transcription of roughly 0.5 to 1 ug RNA was carried out with random hexamers. Each CDR3 protein is one row after TCRdb ran MiXCR on the immunoSEQ multiplex PCR reads. The sample has fewer than 300,000 distinct CDR3 sequences, roughly 84% seen once. The sequencing sample was made of CD8+ T cells from PBMCs. The source is a human donor with multiple sclerosis.

The chain recombines TRBV25-1 with TRBJ1-5; D not resolved. Trimming took 3 bases from V and 5 from J, leaving 11 bases between them. The CDR3 length is 14 residues. Germline V gene data show CDR1 as MGHDK and CDR2 as SYGVNS. The CDR3, as DNA: TGTGCCAGCAGTGAGTCTGATCTCGATCAGCCCCAGCATTTT. This gives the protein CASSESDLDQPQHF. The full variable domain, completed using reference TRBV25-1 and TRBJ1-5, is EADIYQTPRYLVIGTGKKITLECSQTMGHDKMYWYQQDPGMELHLIHYSYGVNSTEKGDLSSESTVSRIRTEHFPLTLESARPSHTSQYLCASSESDLDQPQHFGDGTRLSIL.

The rearrangement links TRBV3-1 to TRBJ2-3; 11 bases map to TRBD2. The CDR3 sequence is 16 residues long. Germline loops: CDR1 LGHDT, CDR2 YNNKEL (reference sequence). V shed 4 bases and J 6 bases; nucleotides not matched to a gene: 9. Written as DNA, the CDR3 is TGTGCCAGCAGCCCCCTATTAGCGGGAGGGGGGGATACGCAGTATTTT. Amino acid sequence: CASSPLLAGGGDTQYF.

This chain links TRBV6-1 with TRBJ2-1, with 7 nucleotides matching TRBD2. The CDR3 sequence is 16 residues long. Germline CDR1 reads MNHNS; CDR2 reads SASEGT. J lost 5 bases, V lost 5 bases, and 12 bases had no gene match. CDR3 region: CASSPRWGEGNNEQFF. The DNA for the CDR3 is TGTGCCAGCAGTCCCCGATGGGGGGAGGGTAACAATGAGCAGTTCTTC.

The chain uses TRBV12-3 or TRBV12-4 and TRBJ2-7, with D maybe TRBD2 (7 bases). CDR3 length: 14 residues. The V end was cut by 5 bases, the J end by 4 bases, with 15 bases between. The CDR3 DNA reads TGTGCCAGCAGTGGGGGGCGGGGACTATACGAGCAGTACTTC. It encodes CASSGGRGLYEQYF.

V usage is TRBV5-1 and J usage is TRBJ2-7, with D possibly TRBD1 on 6 matching bases. The ends were cut back, 4 bases at V and 3 bases at J, with 11 bases in the middle. The CDR3 runs to 13 residues. Germline-derived CDR1 and CDR2 are SGHRS and YFSETQ. CDR3 in amino acids: CASSKTTGYEQYF. The CDR3 DNA follows: TGCGCCAGCAGCAAGACGACAGGCTACGAGCAGTACTTC.

This chain joins TRBV27 and TRBJ1-2; D remains unclear. Germline values: CDR1 MNHEY, CDR2 SMNVEV (reference sequence). V was clipped by 6 bases and J by 4 bases, with 18 bases between them. This CDR3 is built from 15 residues. The CDR3 nucleotides read TGTGCCAGCAGCCCCCTAACTAATCGGGCCTATGGCTACACCTTC. Translating it yields CASSPLTNRAYGYTF.

This clonotype was detected only a few times. V is TRBV7-3 and J is TRBJ2-3, with 7 positions matching TRBD2. V trimming: 5 bases; J trimming: 0 bases; junction bases outside the gene matches: 5. This CDR3 spans 15 amino acids. Germline-derived CDR1 and CDR2 are SGHTA and FQGTGA. CDR3 in DNA: TGTGCCAGCAGCCCCATTAGCGGGAGCACAGATACGCAGTATTTT. The encoded protein is CASSPISGSTDTQYF.

This chain joins TRBV29-1 and TRBJ2-7; maybe TRBD2 (5 bases). The CDR3 consists of 13 residues. V was trimmed by 3 bases and J by 2 bases, leaving 11 bases between them. CDR1 and CDR2 (germline): SQVTM, ANQGSEA. CDR3 protein: CSVEGSVPYEQYF. The CDR3 DNA reads as TGCAGCGTTGAGGGTAGCGTTCCCTACGAGCAGTACTTC.

The chain recombines TRBV9 with TRBJ1-6; a possible D gene is TRBD1 (5 bases). Trimming stripped 0 bases from V and 10 bases from J, with 11 bases between. This CDR3 spans 14 amino acids. Germline V lookup: CDR1 SGDLS, CDR2 YYNGEE. CDR3 bases: TGTGCCAGCAGCGTAGCCCGCTGGGGGTCACCCCTCCACTTT. It encodes CASSVARWGSPLHF.

J is TRBJ1-2 and V is TRBV7-3, with 9 positions matching TRBD1. The CDR3 is made up of 13 amino acids. The V and J ends lost 1 base and 8 bases, in that order; junction bases with no gene match: 2. CDR1 is SGHTA and CDR2 is FQGTGA in the germline V gene. CDR3 DNA sequence: TGTGCCAGCAGCTTAAACAGGGGGCAAGGCTACACCTTC. As protein: CASSLNRGQGYTF.

The J gene is TRBJ2-2, the V gene TRBV9, with D hard to call. The V gene's germline CDR1 is SGDLS and CDR2 YYNGEE. The CDR3 is 14 residues long. V was pared by 6 bases and J by 4 bases, with 13 bases between. The CDR3 DNA is TGTGCCAGCAAAGGTAGCCGGTCCACCGGGGAGCTGTTTTTT. Residues: CASKGSRSTGELFF.

The J gene is TRBJ2-3, the V gene TRBV5-4; D is uncertain. Germline values: CDR1 SGHNT, CDR2 YYREEE (reference sequence). The CDR3 is 12 residues long. V lost 4 bases to trimming and J lost 2 bases, with 5 bases between them. This CDR3 reads CASSDTTDTQYF. CDR3 sequence (DNA): TGTGCCAGCAGCGACACCACAGATACGCAGTATTTT.

This clonotype was picked up one time. This chain connects TRBV9 to TRBJ2-2; either TRBD1 or TRBD2 may supply D (6 bases each). The germline V gene encodes CDR1 SGDLS and CDR2 YYNGEE. The CDR3 sequence is 17 residues long. V was clipped by 0 bases and J by 1 base, with 13 bases between them. The DNA for the CDR3 is TGTGCCAGCAGCGTAGATGGGGGGCATGGGAACACCGGGGAGCTGTTTTTT. Its translation: CASSVDGGHGNTGELFF. Drawing the rest from reference TRBV9 and TRBJ2-2, the complete variable domain is DSGVTQTPKHLITATGQRVTLRCSPRSGDLSVYWYQQSLDQGLQFLIQYYNGEERAKGNILERFSAQQFPDLHSELNLSSLELGDSALYFCASSVDGGHGNTGELFFGEGSRLTVL.

The chain combines TRBV2 with TRBJ2-3, with 9 bases lining up with TRBD2. This CDR3 contains 16 residues. Trimming cost V 1 base and J 2 bases; bases outside gene matches: 4. Germline values: CDR1 SNHLY, CDR2 FYNNEI. The CDR3: CASSEETSGHTDTQYF. Written as DNA, the CDR3 is TGTGCCAGCAGTGAAGAGACTAGCGGACACACAGATACGCAGTATTTT. The full variable domain, with the rest looked up from reference TRBV2 and TRBJ2-3, is EPEVTQTPSHQVTQMGQEVILRCVPISNHLYFYWYRQILGQKVEFLVSFYNNEISEKSEIFDDQFSVERPDGSNFTLKIRSTKLEDSAMYFCASSEETSGHTDTQYFGPGTRLTVL.

The chain uses TRBV3-1 and TRBJ2-1, with TRBD2 matching 10 bases. Trimming removed 3 bases from V and 1 base from J; junction bases left unmatched: 18. Germline V gene sequence: CDR1 LGHDT, CDR2 YNNKEL (reference sequence). CDR3 size: 21 residues. The CDR3 nucleotides read TGTGCCAGCAGCCACCCTCCGGGGACTAGCGAACCCTCGGGGTCCTACAATGAGCAGTTCTTC. It codes for CASSHPPGTSEPSGSYNEQFF.

The V gene is TRBV2, the J gene TRBJ2-7; 8 nucleotides line up with TRBD1. The CDR3 consists of 13 residues. Germline V CDR1 and CDR2: SNHLY, FYNNEI. J was trimmed by 2 bases and V by 6 bases; bases with no gene match: 3. Here the CDR3 DNA reads TGTGCCAGCAGGGAACAGGGGGCCTACGAGCAGTACTTC. This sequence encodes CASREQGAYEQYF.

This clonotype was counted a few times. This chain connects TRBV6-5 to TRBJ2-7; 7 nucleotides line up with TRBD2. Per the germline V gene, CDR1 is MNHEY and CDR2 is SVGAGI. With 4 bases clipped from V and 3 bases from J, the junction kept 6 bases outside the gene matches. The CDR3 extends over 14 amino acids. CDR3 bases: TGTGCCAGCAGTTCTACTAGCGAAAGCTACGAGCAGTACTTC. Its protein product is CASSSTSESYEQYF.